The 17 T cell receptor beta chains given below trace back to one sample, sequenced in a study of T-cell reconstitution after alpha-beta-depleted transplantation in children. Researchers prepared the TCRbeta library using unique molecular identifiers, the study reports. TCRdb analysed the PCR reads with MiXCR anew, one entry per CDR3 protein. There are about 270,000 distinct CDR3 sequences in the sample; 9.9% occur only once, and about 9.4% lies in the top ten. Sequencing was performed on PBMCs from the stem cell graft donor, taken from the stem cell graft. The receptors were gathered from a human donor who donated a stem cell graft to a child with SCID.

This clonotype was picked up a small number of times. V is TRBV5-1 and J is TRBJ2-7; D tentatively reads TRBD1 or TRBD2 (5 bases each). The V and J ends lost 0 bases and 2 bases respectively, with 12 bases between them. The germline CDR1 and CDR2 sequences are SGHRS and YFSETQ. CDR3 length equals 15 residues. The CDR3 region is CASSLETQGPYEQYF. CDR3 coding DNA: TGCGCCAGCAGCTTGGAGACCCAGGGACCCTACGAGCAGTACTTC. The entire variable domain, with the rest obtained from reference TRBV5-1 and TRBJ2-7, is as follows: KAGVTQTPRYLIKTRGQQVTLSCSPISGHRSVSWYQQTPGQGLQFLFEYFSETQRNKGNFPGRFSGRQFSNSRSEMNVSTLELGDSALYLCASSLETQGPYEQYFGPGTRLTVT.

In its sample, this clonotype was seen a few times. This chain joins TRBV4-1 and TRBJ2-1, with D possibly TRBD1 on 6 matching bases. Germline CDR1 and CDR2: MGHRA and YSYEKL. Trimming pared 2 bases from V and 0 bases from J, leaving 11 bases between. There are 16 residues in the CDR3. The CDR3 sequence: CASSQPQGFSYNEQFF. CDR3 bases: TGCGCCAGCAGCCAACCCCAGGGGTTCTCCTACAATGAGCAGTTCTTC.

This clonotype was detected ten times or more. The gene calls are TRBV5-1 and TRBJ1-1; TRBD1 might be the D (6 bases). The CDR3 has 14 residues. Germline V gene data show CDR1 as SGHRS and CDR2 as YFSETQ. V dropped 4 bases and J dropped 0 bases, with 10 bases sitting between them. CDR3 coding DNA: TGCGCCAGCAGCCCGGACAGAGTGAACACTGAAGCTTTCTTT. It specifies CASSPDRVNTEAFF.

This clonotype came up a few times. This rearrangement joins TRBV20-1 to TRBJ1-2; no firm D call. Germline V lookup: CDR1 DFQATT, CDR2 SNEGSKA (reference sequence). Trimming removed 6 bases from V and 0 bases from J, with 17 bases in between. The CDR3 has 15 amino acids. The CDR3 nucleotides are TGCAGTGCCAACCCCCCTTTCGGTGCTAACTATGGCTACACCTTC. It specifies CSANPPFGANYGYTF.

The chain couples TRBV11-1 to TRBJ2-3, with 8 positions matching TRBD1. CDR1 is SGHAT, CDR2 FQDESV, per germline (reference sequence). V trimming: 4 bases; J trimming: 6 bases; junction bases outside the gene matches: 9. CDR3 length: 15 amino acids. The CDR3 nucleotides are TGTGCCAGCAGCTCACGGACAGGGCAGTCGGATACGCAGTATTTT. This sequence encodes CASSSRTGQSDTQYF.

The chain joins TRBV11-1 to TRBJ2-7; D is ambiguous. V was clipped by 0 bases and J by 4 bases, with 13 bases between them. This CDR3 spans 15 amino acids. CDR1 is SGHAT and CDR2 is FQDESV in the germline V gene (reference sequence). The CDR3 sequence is CASSLAGESAYEQYF. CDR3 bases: TGTGCCAGCAGCTTAGCGGGCGAGTCGGCGTACGAGCAGTACTTC.

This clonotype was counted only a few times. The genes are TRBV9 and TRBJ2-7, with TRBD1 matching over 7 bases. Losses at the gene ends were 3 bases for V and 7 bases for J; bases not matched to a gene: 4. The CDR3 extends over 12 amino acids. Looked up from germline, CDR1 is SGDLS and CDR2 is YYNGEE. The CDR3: CASSASTGEQYF. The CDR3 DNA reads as TGTGCCAGCAGCGCCTCGACAGGGGAGCAGTACTTC.

The CDR3 spells CASSPGEVLNTEAFF. CDR3 DNA sequence: TGTGCCAGCTCACCCGGTGAGGTCCTGAACACTGAAGCTTTCTTT. The genes are TRBV18 and TRBJ1-1; D is unresolved. From germline, CDR1 is KGHSH and CDR2 LQKENI. Trimming pared 3 bases from V and 0 bases from J, leaving 11 bases between. The CDR3 is 15 residues long.

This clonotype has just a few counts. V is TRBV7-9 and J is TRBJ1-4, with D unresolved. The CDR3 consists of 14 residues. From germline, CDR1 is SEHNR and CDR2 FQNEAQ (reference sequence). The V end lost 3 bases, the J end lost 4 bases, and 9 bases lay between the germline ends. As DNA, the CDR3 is TGTGCCAGCAGCTTCACGCAGAGTAATGAAAAACTGTTTTTT. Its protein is CASSFTQSNEKLFF.

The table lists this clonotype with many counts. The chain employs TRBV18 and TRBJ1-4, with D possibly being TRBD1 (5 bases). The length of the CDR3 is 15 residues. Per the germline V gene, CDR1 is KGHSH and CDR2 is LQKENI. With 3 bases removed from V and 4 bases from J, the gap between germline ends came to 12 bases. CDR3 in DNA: TGTGCCAGCTCACCGTTACAGGACTATAATGAAAAACTGTTTTTT. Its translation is CASSPLQDYNEKLFF.

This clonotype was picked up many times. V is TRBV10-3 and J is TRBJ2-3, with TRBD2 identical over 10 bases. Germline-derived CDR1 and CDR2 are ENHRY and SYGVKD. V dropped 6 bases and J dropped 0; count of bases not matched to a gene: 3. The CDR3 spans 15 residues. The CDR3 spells CAISLAGVSTDTQYF. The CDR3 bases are TGTGCCATCAGCCTAGCGGGGGTTAGCACAGATACGCAGTATTTT.

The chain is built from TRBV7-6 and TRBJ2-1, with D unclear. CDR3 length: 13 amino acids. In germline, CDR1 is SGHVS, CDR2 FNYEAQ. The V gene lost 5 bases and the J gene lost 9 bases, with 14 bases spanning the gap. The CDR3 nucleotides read TGTGCCAGCAGCCCCGGACCCTCGAGTGAGCAGTTCTTC. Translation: CASSPGPSSEQFF.

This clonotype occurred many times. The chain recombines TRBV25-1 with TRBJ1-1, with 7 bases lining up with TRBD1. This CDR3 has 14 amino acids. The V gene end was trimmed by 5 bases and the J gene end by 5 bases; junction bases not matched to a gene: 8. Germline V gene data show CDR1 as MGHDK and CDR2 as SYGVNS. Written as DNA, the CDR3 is TGTGCCAGCAGTCCCGGGACAGACCTAACTGAAGCTTTCTTT. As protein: CASSPGTDLTEAFF.

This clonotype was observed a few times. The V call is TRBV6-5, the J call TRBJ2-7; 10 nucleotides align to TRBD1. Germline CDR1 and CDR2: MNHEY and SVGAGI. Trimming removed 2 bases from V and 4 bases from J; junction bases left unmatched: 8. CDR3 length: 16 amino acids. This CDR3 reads CASSYELGQGKYEQYF. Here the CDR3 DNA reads TGTGCCAGCAGTTACGAATTGGGACAGGGGAAGTACGAGCAGTACTTC.

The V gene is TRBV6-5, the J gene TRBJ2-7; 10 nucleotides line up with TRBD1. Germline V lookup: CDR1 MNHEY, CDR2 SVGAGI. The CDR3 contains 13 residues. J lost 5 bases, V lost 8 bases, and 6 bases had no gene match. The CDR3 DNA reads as TGTGCCAGCGGACAGGGGGTATTGGACGAGCAGTACTTC. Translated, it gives CASGQGVLDEQYF.

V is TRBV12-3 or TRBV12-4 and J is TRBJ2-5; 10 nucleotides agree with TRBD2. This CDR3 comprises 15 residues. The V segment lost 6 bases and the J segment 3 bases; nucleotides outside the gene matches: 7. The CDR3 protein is CASSTISGGKETQYF. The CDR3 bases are TGTGCCAGCAGCACAATTAGCGGGGGGAAAGAGACCCAGTACTTC.

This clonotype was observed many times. In DNA form, the CDR3 reads TGTGCCAGCAGTTACGCCGTGCTAGCGGGGGGGCCGTCAAATGAGCAGTTCTTC. Amino acid sequence: CASSYAVLAGGPSNEQFF. The V call is TRBV6-2 or TRBV6-3, the J call TRBJ2-1; 12 bases are a match to TRBD2. CDR3 length equals 18 residues. Germline values: CDR1 MNHEY, CDR2 SVGEGT. Germline trimming cut 2 bases from V and 7 bases from J; bases unmatched to any gene: 12.